These T cell receptor beta chains were read from a single sample in a study of control samples from healthy donors and cancer patients. Some clones are missing from TCRdb's copy, which holds only in-frame ones; the method was immunoSEQ multiplex PCR. Here the sample spans tens of thousands of clones, around 85% being singletons. Sequencing input: PBMCs. These receptors came from a man between 65 and 80 years old with lung cancer. Each CDR3 is given with its conserved first and last residue. A D gene is named only where the DNA matches it firmly. Clone sizes are given selectively: once, few, many, or a class where the clone is expanded.

J | D | V | size | CDR3 | DNA
TRBJ2-4 | - | TRBV19 | - | CASSIQEGVRNIQYF | TGTGCCAGTAGTATACAGGAGGGCGTGAGAAACATTCAGTACTTC
TRBJ1-1 | - | TRBV19 | - | CASIPSSGGESAFF | TGTGCCAGTATCCCGTCAAGTGGGGGGGAATCGGCTTTCTTT
TRBJ1-1 | - | TRBV6-5 | few | CASSYGGGGGMAFF | TGTGCCAGCAGTTACGGTGGCGGGGGGGGCATGGCTTTCTTT
TRBJ1-4 | - | TRBV6-2/TRBV6-3 | - | CASSLGSVNEKLFF | TGTGCCAGCAGTTTAGGGAGCGTGAATGAAAAACTGTTTTTT
TRBJ2-3 | TRBD1 | TRBV30 | - | CAWSVRGSTDTQYF | TGTGCCTGGAGTGTCAGGGGGAGCACAGATACGCAGTATTTT
TRBJ1-1 | - | TRBV27 | - | CASSLQANTEAFF | TGTGCCAGCAGTTTACAGGCCAACACTGAAGCTTTCTTT
TRBJ2-3 | TRBD1 | TRBV30 | - | CAWSVWGTGEDTQYF | TGTGCCTGGAGTGTATGGGGGACAGGGGAGGATACGCAGTATTTT
TRBJ1-2 | - | TRBV12-3/TRBV12-4 | - | CASSLDLYGYTF | TGTGCCAGCAGTTTGGACCTCTATGGCTACACCTTC
TRBJ2-2 | TRBD1 | TRBV5-1 | - | CASVDGSFTGGNGELFF | TGCGCCAGCGTCGATGGGAGTTTCACAGGGGGTAACGGGGAGCTGTTTTTT
TRBJ1-1 | TRBD1 | TRBV5-1 | - | CASSLAGTAPLEAFF | TGCGCCAGCAGCTTGGCCGGGACAGCTCCCTTGGAAGCTTTCTTT
TRBJ1-2 | - | TRBV2 | once | CASSEAVLGAGRYTF | TGTGCCAGCAGTGAAGCCGTCTTAGGGGCCGGGCGCTACACCTTC
TRBJ2-2 | - | TRBV18 | - | CASSPGLSGTGELFF | TGTGCCAGCTCACCGGGCCTCTCAGGGACCGGGGAGCTGTTTTTT
TRBJ2-2 | - | TRBV4-1 | - | CATRNGAGELFF | TGCGCCACCAGAAACGGGGCCGGGGAGCTGTTTTTT
TRBJ1-2 | - | TRBV5-5 | - | CASSLISYGYTF | TGTGCCAGCAGCTTGATTTCCTATGGCTACACCTTC
TRBJ1-2 | - | TRBV2 | - | CASDRLLNGYTF | TGTGCCAGCGACAGGTTGCTCAATGGCTACACCTTC
TRBJ2-1 | - | TRBV7-9 | - | CASSLAGRGRDEQFF | TGTGCCAGCAGCTTAGCGGGGAGGGGGAGGGATGAGCAGTTCTTC
TRBJ2-1 | - | TRBV7-3 | few | CASSPGRYNEQFF | TGTGCCAGCAGCCCTGGCAGGTACAATGAGCAGTTCTTC
TRBJ1-4 | - | TRBV28 | - | CASSSPNPGVTNEKLFF | TGTGCCAGCAGTTCACCCAATCCAGGGGTGACTAATGAAAAACTGTTTTTT
TRBJ2-1 | - | TRBV4-2 | - | CASSQEAQPRVDEQFF | TGTGCCAGCAGCCAAGAGGCCCAGCCCAGGGTCGATGAGCAGTTCTTC
TRBJ2-1 | TRBD2 | TRBV19 | - | CASSTRTSGGPGNEQFF | TGTGCCAGTAGTACTAGGACTAGCGGGGGGCCAGGGAATGAGCAGTTCTTC
TRBJ2-7 | TRBD1 | TRBV11-2 | - | CASSLDLRWDRGLGEQYF | TGTGCCAGCAGCTTAGATCTAAGGTGGGACAGGGGGCTGGGGGAGCAGTACTTC